A selection of T cell receptor beta chains follows, all from one sample in a study of response to subunit inactivated influenza vaccine. TCRdb re-derived calls from the RT-PCR reads in MiXCR, one entry per CDR3 protein. Among hundreds of thousands of distinct CDR3 sequences, less than 20% were seen once, and the ten largest hold approximately 10%. Sequences were derived from PBMCs from blood, sampled 4 to 6 days after vaccination. All receptors come from a man in his fifties who received an inactivated influenza vaccine. Both conserved end residues are part of each CDR3. The D gene is left open where the match is weak. A row's size may be missing; if present it is once, few, many or a size class.

clone_size	d_call	v_call	j_call	cdr3_aa	cdr3_nt
NA	TRBD2	TRBV5-1	TRBJ2-7	CASSIGLAGGPPYEQYF	TGCGCCAGCAGCATCGGACTAGCGGGAGGACCCCCCTACGAGCAGTACTTC
many	NA	TRBV12-3/TRBV12-4	TRBJ2-1	CASSFTTGEQFF	TGTGCCAGCAGTTTTACGACCGGGGAGCAGTTCTTC
many	TRBD1	TRBV12-3/TRBV12-4	TRBJ2-3	CASSHGTGGTDTQYF	TGTGCCAGCAGTCACGGGACAGGGGGGACGGATACGCAGTATTTT
many	NA	TRBV5-1	TRBJ1-1	CASSLGGTNTEAFF	TGCGCCAGCAGCCTGGGGGGCACGAACACTGAAGCTTTCTTT
few	NA	TRBV5-1	TRBJ2-1	CASSLEDNEQFF	TGCGCCAGCAGCTTGGAAGACAATGAGCAGTTCTTC
NA	NA	TRBV20-1	TRBJ1-6	CSAVSMNLYNSPLHF	TGCAGTGCCGTGTCCATGAATCTCTATAATTCACCCCTCCACTTT
NA	TRBD2	TRBV12-3/TRBV12-4	TRBJ2-2	CASSSTPGLAGVYGELFF	TGTGCCAGCAGTTCTACACCGGGACTAGCGGGAGTTTACGGGGAGCTGTTTTTT
NA	NA	TRBV20-1	TRBJ1-4	CSARDRTREKLFF	TGCAGTGCTAGAGACAGGACCAGGGAAAAACTGTTTTTT
NA	NA	TRBV7-9	TRBJ1-4	CASRRRDEKLFF	TGTGCCAGCAGGCGGAGGGACGAAAAACTGTTTTTT
many	NA	TRBV20-1	TRBJ2-3	CSAYPGGGYTQYF	TGCAGTGCTTACCCCGGGGGAGGTTATACGCAGTATTTT
NA	NA	TRBV7-8	TRBJ2-1	CASSLGGPPEYNEQFF	TGTGCCAGCAGCTTAGGGGGACCCCCGGAATACAATGAGCAGTTCTTC
NA	NA	TRBV21-1	TRBJ1-2	CASSALSGTAGYDNYGYTF	TGTGCCAGCAGCGCCCTATCCGGGACAGCGGGTTACGATAACTATGGCTACACCTTC
few	TRBD1	TRBV6-1	TRBJ1-5	CASSPSGQGGQPQHF	TGTGCCAGCAGTCCGTCGGGACAGGGTGGGCAGCCCCAGCATTTT
few	TRBD1	TRBV28	TRBJ1-2	CASSWGDRGIYGYTF	TGTGCCAGCAGTTGGGGGGACAGGGGGATCTATGGCTACACCTTC
few	TRBD2	TRBV20-1	TRBJ2-1	CSASGPGLADNEQFF	TGCAGTGCTAGTGGGCCGGGACTAGCGGACAATGAGCAGTTCTTC
NA	TRBD2	TRBV7-2	TRBJ2-3	CASSRTGGGTEDTQYF	TGTGCCAGCAGCCGTACGGGGGGGGGGACGGAAGATACGCAGTATTTT
many	TRBD1	TRBV12-3/TRBV12-4	TRBJ2-1	CASSNFRDREVF	TGTGCCAGCAGCAACTTCCGGGACAGGGAGGTCTTC
NA	TRBD2	TRBV4-3	TRBJ2-1	CASSRSGSRSYEQFF	TGCGCCAGCAGCCGGAGCGGGAGTAGGAGCTATGAGCAGTTCTTC